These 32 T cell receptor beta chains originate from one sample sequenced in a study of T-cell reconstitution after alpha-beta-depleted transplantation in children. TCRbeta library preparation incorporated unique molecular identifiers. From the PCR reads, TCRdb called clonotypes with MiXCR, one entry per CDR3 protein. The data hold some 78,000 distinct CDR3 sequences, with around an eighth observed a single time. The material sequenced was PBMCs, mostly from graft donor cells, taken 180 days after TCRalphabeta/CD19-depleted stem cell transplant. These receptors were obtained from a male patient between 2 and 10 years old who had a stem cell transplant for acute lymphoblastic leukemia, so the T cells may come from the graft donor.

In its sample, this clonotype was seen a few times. CDR3 residues: CASRRGGYGYTF. CDR3 sequence (DNA): TGTGCCAGCAGAAGGGGGGGCTATGGCTACACCTTC. The chain joins TRBV2 to TRBJ1-2; weak D call: TRBD1 (6 bases). V lost 6 bases and J lost 4, with 9 bases in between. The CDR3 runs 12 residues. Germline V gives CDR1 SNHLY, CDR2 FYNNEI.

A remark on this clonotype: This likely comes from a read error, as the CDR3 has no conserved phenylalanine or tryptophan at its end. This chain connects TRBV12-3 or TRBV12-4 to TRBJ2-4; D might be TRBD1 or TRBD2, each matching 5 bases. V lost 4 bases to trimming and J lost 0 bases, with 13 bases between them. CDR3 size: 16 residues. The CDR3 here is CASSSGRRLAKNIQYL. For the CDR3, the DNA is TGTGCCAGCAGTTCGGGACGGAGGTTAGCCAAAAACATTCAGTACCTC.

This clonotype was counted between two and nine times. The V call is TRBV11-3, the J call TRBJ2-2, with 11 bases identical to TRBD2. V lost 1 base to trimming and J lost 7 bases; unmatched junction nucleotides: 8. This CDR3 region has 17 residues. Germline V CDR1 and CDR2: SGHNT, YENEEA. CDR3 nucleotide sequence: TGTGCCAGCAGCTTAGTTTTAACTAGCGGGAGCATCGGGGAGCTGTTTTTT. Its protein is CASSLVLTSGSIGELFF.

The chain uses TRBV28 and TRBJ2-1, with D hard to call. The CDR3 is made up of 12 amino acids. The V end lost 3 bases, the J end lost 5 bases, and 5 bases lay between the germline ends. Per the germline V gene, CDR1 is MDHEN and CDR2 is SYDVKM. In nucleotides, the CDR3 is TGTGCCAGCAGTTTTGGACACAATGAGCAGTTCTTC. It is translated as CASSFGHNEQFF.

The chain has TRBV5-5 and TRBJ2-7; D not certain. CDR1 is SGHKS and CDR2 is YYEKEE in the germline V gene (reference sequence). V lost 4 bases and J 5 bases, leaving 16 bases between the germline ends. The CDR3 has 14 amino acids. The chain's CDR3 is CASSRDVGYNEQYF. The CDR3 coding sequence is TGTGCCAGCAGCCGTGATGTGGGGTACAACGAGCAGTACTTC.

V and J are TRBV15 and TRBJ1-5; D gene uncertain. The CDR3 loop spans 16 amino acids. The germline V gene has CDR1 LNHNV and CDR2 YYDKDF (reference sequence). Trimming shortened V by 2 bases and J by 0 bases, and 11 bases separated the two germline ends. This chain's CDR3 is CATSRRAVNSNQPQHF. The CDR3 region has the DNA TGTGCCACCAGCAGAAGGGCGGTGAATAGCAATCAGCCCCAGCATTTT. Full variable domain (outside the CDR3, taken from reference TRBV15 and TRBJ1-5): DAMVIQNPRYQVTQFGKPVTLSCSQTLNHNVMYWYQQKSSQAPKLLFHYYDKDFNNEADTPDNFQSRRPNTSFCFLDIRSPGLGDTAMYLCATSRRAVNSNQPQHFGDGTRLSIL.

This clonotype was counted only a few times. The CDR3 nucleotides are TGTGCCAGCAGCTTAGGGGCTAGCGGGAGGGCAGGTGGTGAGCAGTTCTTC. It yields the protein CASSLGASGRAGGEQFF. This chain connects TRBV7-8 to TRBJ2-1; TRBD2 agrees at 12 bases. CDR3 size: 17 residues. Looked up from germline, CDR1 is SGHVS and CDR2 is FQNEAQ. V was pared by 1 base and J by 9 bases, with 10 bases of the junction left unmatched.

CDR3 sequence (DNA): TGTGCCAGCAGCTCAGGACAGGGAAGCAATTCACCCCTCCACTTT. Its translation: CASSSGQGSNSPLHF. The genes are TRBV7-9 and TRBJ1-6; 8 nucleotides agree with TRBD1. In germline, CDR1 is SEHNR, CDR2 FQNEAQ (reference sequence). Trimming cost V 4 bases and J 7 bases; bases outside gene matches: 6. This CDR3 is built from 15 residues.

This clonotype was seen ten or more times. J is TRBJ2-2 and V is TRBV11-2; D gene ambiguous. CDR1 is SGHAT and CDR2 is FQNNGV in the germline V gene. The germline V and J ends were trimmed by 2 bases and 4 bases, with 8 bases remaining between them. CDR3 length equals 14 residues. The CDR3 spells CASSLLRITGELFF. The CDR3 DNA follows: TGTGCCAGCAGCTTATTACGGATCACCGGGGAGCTGTTTTTT.

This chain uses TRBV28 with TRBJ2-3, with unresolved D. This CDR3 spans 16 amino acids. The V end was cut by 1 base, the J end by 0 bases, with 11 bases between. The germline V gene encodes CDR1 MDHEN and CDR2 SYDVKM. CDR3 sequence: CASSLSEKGSTDTQYF. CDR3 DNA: TGTGCCAGCAGTTTATCGGAGAAGGGCAGCACAGATACGCAGTATTTT.

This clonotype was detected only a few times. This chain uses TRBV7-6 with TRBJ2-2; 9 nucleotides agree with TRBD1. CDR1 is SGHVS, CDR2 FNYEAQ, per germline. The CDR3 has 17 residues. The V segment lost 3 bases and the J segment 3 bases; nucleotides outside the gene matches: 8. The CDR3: CASSFAQGAPDTGELFF. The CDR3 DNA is TGTGCCAGCAGCTTTGCACAGGGGGCGCCGGACACCGGGGAGCTGTTTTTT.

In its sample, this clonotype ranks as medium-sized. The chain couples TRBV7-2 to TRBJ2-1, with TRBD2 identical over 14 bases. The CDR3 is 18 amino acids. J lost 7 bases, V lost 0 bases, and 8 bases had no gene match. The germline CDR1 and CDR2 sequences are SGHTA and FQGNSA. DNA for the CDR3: TGTGCCAGCAGCTTAGCGCGGACTAGCGGGGGGAATCGTAATGAGCAGTTCTTC. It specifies CASSLARTSGGNRNEQFF.

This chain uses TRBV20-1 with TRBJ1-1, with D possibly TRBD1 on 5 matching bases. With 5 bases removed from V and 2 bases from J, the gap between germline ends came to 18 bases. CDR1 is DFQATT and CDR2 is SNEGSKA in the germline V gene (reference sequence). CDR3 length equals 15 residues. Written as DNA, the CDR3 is TGCAGTGCTTATCAGGGAAACCCCTCTAACACTGAAGCTTTCTTT. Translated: CSAYQGNPSNTEAFF.

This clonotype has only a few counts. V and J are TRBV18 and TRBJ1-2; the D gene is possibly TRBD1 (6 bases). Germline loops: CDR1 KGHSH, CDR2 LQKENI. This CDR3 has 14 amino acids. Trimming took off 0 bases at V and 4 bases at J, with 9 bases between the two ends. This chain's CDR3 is CASSPPGQRYGYTF. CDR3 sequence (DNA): TGTGCCAGCTCACCACCTGGACAGCGCTATGGCTACACCTTC. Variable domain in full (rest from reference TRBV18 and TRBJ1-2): NAGVMQNPRHLVRRRGQEARLRCSPMKGHSHVYWYRQLPEEGLKFMVYLQKENIIDESGMPKERFSAEFPKEGPSILRIQQVVRGDSAAYFCASSPPGQRYGYTFGSGTRLTVV.

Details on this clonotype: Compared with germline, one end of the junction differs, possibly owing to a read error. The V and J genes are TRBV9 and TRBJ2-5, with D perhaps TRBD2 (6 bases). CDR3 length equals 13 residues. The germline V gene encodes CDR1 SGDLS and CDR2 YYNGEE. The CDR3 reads CASSVGLQETLYF. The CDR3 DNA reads TGTGCCAGCAGCGTGGGACTCCAAGAGACCCTGTACTTC.

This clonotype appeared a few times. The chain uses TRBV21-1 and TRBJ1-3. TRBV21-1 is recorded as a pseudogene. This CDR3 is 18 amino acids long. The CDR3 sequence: CASTNWGGREGSGNTIYF. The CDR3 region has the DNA TGTGCCAGCACCAATTGGGGGGGGAGGGAAGGCTCTGGAAACACCATATATTTT.

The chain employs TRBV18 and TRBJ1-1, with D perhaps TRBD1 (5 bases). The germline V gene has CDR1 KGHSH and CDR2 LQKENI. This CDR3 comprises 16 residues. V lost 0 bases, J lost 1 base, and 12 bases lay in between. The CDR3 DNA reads TGTGCCAGCTCACCACCGGGGCGGCCTACGAACACTGAAGCTTTCTTT. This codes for CASSPPGRPTNTEAFF.

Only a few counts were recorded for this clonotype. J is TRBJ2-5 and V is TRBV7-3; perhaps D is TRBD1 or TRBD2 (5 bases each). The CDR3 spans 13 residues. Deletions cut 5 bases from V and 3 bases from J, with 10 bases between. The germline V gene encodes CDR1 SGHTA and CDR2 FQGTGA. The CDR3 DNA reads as TGTGCCAGCAGCCGGGGACGGGAAGAGACCCAGTACTTC. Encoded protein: CASSRGREETQYF.

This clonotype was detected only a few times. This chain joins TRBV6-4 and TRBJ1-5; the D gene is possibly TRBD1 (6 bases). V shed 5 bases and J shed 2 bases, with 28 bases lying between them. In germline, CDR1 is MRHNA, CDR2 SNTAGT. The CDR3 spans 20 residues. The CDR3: CASSRLAGTKGRYGNQPQHF. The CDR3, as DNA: TGTGCCAGCAGTCGACTAGCCGGGACAAAGGGGAGGTACGGCAATCAGCCCCAGCATTTT.

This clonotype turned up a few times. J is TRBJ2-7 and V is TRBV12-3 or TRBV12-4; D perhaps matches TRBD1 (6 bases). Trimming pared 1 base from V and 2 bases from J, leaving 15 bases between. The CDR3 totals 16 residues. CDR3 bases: TGTGCCAGCAGTTTAGAAGCCTGGGGGCAGGCCTACGAGCAGTACTTC. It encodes CASSLEAWGQAYEQYF.

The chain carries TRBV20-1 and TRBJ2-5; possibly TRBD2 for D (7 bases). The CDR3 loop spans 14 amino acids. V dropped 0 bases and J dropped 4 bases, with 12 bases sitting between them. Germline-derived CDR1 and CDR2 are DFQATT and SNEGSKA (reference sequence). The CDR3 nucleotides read TGCAGTGCTAGAGATGGGGCGGGGGCAGAGACCCAGTACTTC. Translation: CSARDGAGAETQYF.

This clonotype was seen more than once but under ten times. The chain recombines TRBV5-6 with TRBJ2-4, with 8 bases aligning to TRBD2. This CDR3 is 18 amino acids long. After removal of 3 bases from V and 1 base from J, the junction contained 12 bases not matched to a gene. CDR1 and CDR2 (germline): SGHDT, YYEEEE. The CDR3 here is CASSSRDTKREAKNIQYF. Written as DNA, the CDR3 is TGTGCCAGCAGCTCTCGGGACACAAAGCGGGAGGCCAAAAACATTCAGTACTTC.

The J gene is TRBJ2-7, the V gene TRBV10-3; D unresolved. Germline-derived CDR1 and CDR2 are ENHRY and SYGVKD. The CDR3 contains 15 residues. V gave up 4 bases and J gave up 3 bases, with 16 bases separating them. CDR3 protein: CAISGANTAVYEQYF. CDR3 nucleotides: TGTGCCATCAGTGGGGCTAACACGGCGGTCTACGAGCAGTACTTC.

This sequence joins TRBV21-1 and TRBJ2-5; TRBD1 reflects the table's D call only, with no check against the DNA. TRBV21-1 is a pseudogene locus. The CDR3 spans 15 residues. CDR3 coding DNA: TGTGCCAGCAGCAGTGACAGGGGGCCGCCAGAGACCCAGTACTTC. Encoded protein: CASSSDRGPPETQYF.

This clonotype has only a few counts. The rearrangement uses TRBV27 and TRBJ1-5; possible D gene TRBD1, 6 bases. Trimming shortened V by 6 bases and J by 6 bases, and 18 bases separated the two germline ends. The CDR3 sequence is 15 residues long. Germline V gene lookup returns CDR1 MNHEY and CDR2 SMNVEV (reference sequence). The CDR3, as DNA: TGTGCCAGCAGCCTCGTGGCAGGGGTAGGTCAGCCCCAGCATTTT. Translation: CASSLVAGVGQPQHF.

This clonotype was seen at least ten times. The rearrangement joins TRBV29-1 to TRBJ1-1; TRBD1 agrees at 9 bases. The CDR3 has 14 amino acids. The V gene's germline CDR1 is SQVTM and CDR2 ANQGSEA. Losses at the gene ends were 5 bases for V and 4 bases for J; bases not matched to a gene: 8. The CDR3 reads CSVTGGKGSTEAFF. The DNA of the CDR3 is TGCAGCGTTACAGGGGGCAAGGGTAGCACTGAAGCTTTCTTT. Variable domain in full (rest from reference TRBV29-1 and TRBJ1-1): SAVISQKPSRDICQRGTSLTIQCQVDSQVTMMFWYRQQPGQSLTLIATANQGSEATYESGFVIDKFPISRPNLTFSTLTVSNMSPEDSSIYLCSVTGGKGSTEAFFGQGTRLTVV.

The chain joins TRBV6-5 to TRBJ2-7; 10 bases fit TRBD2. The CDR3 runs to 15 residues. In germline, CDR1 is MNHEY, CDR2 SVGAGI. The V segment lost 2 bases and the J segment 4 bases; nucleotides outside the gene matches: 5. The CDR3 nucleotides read TGTGCCAGCAGTTACGGAACTAGCGGGATATACGAGCAGTACTTC. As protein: CASSYGTSGIYEQYF.

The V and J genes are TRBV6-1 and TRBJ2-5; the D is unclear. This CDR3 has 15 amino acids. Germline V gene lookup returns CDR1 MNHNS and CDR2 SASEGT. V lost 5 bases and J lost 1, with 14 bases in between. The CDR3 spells CASSKTGSLQETQYF. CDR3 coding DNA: TGTGCCAGCAGTAAAACTGGGTCCCTCCAAGAGACCCAGTACTTC.

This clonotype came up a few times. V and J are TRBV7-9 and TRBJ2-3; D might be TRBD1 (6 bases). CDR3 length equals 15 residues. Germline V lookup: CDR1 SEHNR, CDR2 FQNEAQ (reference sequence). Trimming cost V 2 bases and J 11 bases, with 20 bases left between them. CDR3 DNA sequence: TGTGCCAGCAGCTTACCCCTTCGACAGGAACGGCTGCAGTATTTT. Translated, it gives CASSLPLRQERLQYF.

The DNA for the CDR3 is TGTGCCAGCAGCCCCCGAGCAACTAATGAAAAACTGTTTTTT. This codes for CASSPRATNEKLFF. V gene TRBV7-9 combines with J gene TRBJ1-4; D gene uncertain. This CDR3 contains 14 residues. Trimming left V 5 bases short and J 0 bases short, with 7 bases between. Germline CDR1 reads SEHNR; CDR2 reads FQNEAQ (reference sequence).

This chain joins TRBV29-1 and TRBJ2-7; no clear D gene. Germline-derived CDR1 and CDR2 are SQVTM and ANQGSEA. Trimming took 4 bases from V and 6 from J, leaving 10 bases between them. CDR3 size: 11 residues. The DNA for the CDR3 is TGCAGCGTTGTCAGCCGGATCGAGCAGTACTTC. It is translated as CSVVSRIEQYF.

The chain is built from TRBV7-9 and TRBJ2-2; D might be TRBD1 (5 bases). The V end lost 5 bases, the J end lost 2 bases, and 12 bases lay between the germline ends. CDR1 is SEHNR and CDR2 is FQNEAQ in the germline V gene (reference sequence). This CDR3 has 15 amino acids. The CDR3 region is CASSLDSLNTGELFF. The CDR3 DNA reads TGTGCCAGCAGCCTCGACAGCCTTAACACCGGGGAGCTGTTTTTT.